The 9 T cell receptor beta chains below all came from one sample that was sequenced in a study of T cells after yellow fever vaccination. One entry per CDR3 protein results from TCRdb running MiXCR on the 5' RACE reads. The sample contains under 250,000 distinct CDR3 sequences, less than 8.5% of which appear only once. The material sequenced was CD4+ T cells sorted from PBMCs, taken 15 days after the yellow fever booster vaccination. The receptors originated from a man younger than 45 who received the YFV17D yellow fever vaccine.

This clonotype was seen ten or more times. CDR3 region: CASRRDRPSNQPQHF. Written as DNA, the CDR3 is TGTGCCAGCAGACGGGACAGACCCAGCAATCAGCCCCAGCATTTT. This chain connects TRBV2 to TRBJ1-5; 7 nucleotides agree with TRBD1. The CDR3 loop spans 15 amino acids. V dropped 6 bases and J dropped 1; count of bases not matched to a gene: 6. Per germline, CDR1 SNHLY and CDR2 FYNNEI.

This clonotype was picked up many times. The chain is built from TRBV10-3 and TRBJ2-2; D is possibly TRBD1 or TRBD2 (5 bases each). CDR3 length equals 14 residues. The germline V and J ends were trimmed by 10 bases and 5 bases, with 17 bases remaining between them. Looked up from germline, CDR1 is ENHRY and CDR2 is SYGVKD. CDR3 in DNA: TGTGCCAGCAAACCGGGACCACCTACCGGGGAGCTGTTTTTT. This encodes CASKPGPPTGELFF.

The chain links TRBV7-9 to TRBJ1-1; D unclear. Germline V gives CDR1 SEHNR, CDR2 FQNEAQ (reference sequence). V lost 5 bases, J lost 3 bases, and 7 bases lay in between. The CDR3 has 12 amino acids. The CDR3 region is CASSPRDTEAFF. The CDR3 DNA is TGTGCCAGCAGCCCGAGGGACACTGAAGCTTTCTTT.

V usage is TRBV5-1 and J usage is TRBJ1-5; tentatively, D is TRBD1 (5 bases). Trimming shortened V by 0 bases and J by 3 bases, and 10 bases separated the two germline ends. The CDR3 loop spans 15 amino acids. CDR1 SGHRS and CDR2 YFSETQ come from the germline V gene. Here the CDR3 DNA reads TGCGCCAGCAGCTTGGCAGGGTTCCTCAATCAGCCCCAGCATTTT. This sequence encodes CASSLAGFLNQPQHF. The complete variable domain, with remaining parts taken from reference TRBV5-1 and TRBJ1-5, reads KAGVTQTPRYLIKTRGQQVTLSCSPISGHRSVSWYQQTPGQGLQFLFEYFSETQRNKGNFPGRFSGRQFSNSRSEMNVSTLELGDSALYLCASSLAGFLNQPQHFGDGTRLSIL.

This clonotype has a handful of counts. This sequence joins TRBV18 and TRBJ2-3; no clear D. The germline CDR1 and CDR2 sequences are KGHSH and LQKENI. The CDR3 totals 13 residues. V lost 1 base to trimming and J lost 4 bases, with 6 bases between them. The CDR3 region is CASSPLGADTQYF. CDR3 DNA sequence: TGTGCCAGCTCACCACTTGGTGCAGATACGCAGTATTTT.

In its sample, this clonotype was seen many times. The chain combines TRBV29-1 with TRBJ1-5; the match to TRBD1 covers 8 bases. This CDR3 spans 17 amino acids. The germline gives CDR1 SQVTM, CDR2 ANQGSEA. After removal of 6 bases from V and 4 bases from J, the junction contained 17 bases not matched to a gene. CDR3 sequence: CSVALQTGAPKNQPQHF. CDR3 DNA sequence: TGCAGCGTCGCACTACAGACAGGGGCGCCGAAGAATCAGCCCCAGCATTTT. The variable domain in full, completed from reference TRBV29-1 and TRBJ1-5, reads SAVISQKPSRDICQRGTSLTIQCQVDSQVTMMFWYRQQPGQSLTLIATANQGSEATYESGFVIDKFPISRPNLTFSTLTVSNMSPEDSSIYLCSVALQTGAPKNQPQHFGDGTRLSIL.

This clonotype was counted only a few times. The chain has TRBV5-3 and TRBJ2-5; no reliable D call. TRBV5-3 is classed as an ORF, of uncertain function. The CDR3 sequence is 13 residues long. Trimming pared 4 bases from V and 7 bases from J, leaving 14 bases between. The CDR3 here is CARSRANAVTQYF. In DNA form, the CDR3 reads TGTGCCAGAAGCCGGGCGAATGCGGTGACCCAGTACTTC.

This clonotype was observed a few times. The CDR3 region has the DNA TGCAGTGGGCTACCGGGCTCCCTGGGGTACGAGCAGTACTTC. Encoded protein: CSGLPGSLGYEQYF. The chain employs TRBV20-1 and TRBJ2-7, with no clear D. This CDR3 is 14 amino acids long. Germline values: CDR1 DFQATT, CDR2 SNEGSKA (reference sequence). Trimming cost V 7 bases and J 4 bases, with 20 bases left between them.

This CDR3 reads CSVVPPGHTGELFF. DNA for the CDR3: TGCAGCGTTGTTCCCCCGGGGCACACCGGGGAGCTGTTTTTT. This chain connects TRBV29-1 to TRBJ2-2, with D possibly called TRBD1 or TRBD2 (5 bases each). CDR3 length equals 14 residues. The germline V gene has CDR1 SQVTM and CDR2 ANQGSEA. V lost 4 bases to trimming and J lost 3 bases, with 12 bases between them.